What follows are 9 T cell receptor beta chains derived from one specimen sequenced in a study of blood T cells in healthy people across ages (dated by TCRdb to between 2014 and 2017). Preparation of the library involved 5' RACE. TCRdb shows the sequencer as Illumina HiSeq 2500. A second PCR of 7 to 11 cycles was performed with a sample-barcoded 5' primer and a J-beta primer mix. TCRdb itself trimmed the public reads at Q25 with fastp, ran MiXCR and retained productive beta chains. CDR3 protein sequences are deduplicated, and each keeps its most common genes and DNA. In all, the sample holds 600,000 or so distinct CDR3 sequences, and 20% to 25% of those were seen once. Of the sample, 3.5% to 4% falls within the top ten clones. The source material was blood. These receptors were taken from a man between 65 and 85 years old in good health.

Note on this clonotype: An end of the junction does not agree with germline; a read error may underlie this. The rearrangement joins TRBV7-7 to TRBJ2-2; D gene unclear. This CDR3 contains 14 residues. CDR1 and CDR2 (germline): SSHAT, FNYEAQ (reference sequence). The DNA for the CDR3 is TGTGCTAGCAGCTTAGCTAGGAGCACCGGGGAGCTGTTTTTT. Its protein is CASSLARSTGELFF.

This clonotype was found many times. The chain joins TRBV3-1 to TRBJ2-4; 8 bases match TRBD2. Germline V gene lookup returns CDR1 LGHDT and CDR2 YNNKEL (reference sequence). The length of the CDR3 is 16 residues. The trim removed 0 bases at V and 8 bases at J, leaving 9 bases unmatched. The CDR3 loop is CASSQDYGRAGDIQYF. The CDR3 nucleotides are TGTGCCAGCAGCCAAGATTACGGGAGGGCCGGGGACATTCAGTACTTC.

This chain joins TRBV12-3 or TRBV12-4 and TRBJ2-7; D is unresolved. With 2 bases removed from V and 7 bases from J, the gap between germline ends came to 6 bases. This CDR3 is 11 amino acids long. CDR3 loop: CASSLTEEQYF. The CDR3, as DNA: TGTGCCAGCAGTTTAACGGAAGAGCAGTACTTC.

The V call is TRBV5-8, the J call TRBJ2-2; 9 bases are shared with TRBD1. The CDR3 length is 15 residues. The germline V gene encodes CDR1 SGHTS and CDR2 YDEGEE. Trimming took 0 bases from V and 4 from J; bases not matched to a gene: 1. Here the CDR3 DNA reads TGTGCCAGCAGCTTGGTACAGGGGGCCACCGGGGAGCTGTTTTTT. It translates to CASSLVQGATGELFF.

This CDR3 reads CASSRQLATNNEQYF. CDR3 in DNA: TGCGCCAGCAGCCGCCAACTAGCGACTAATAACGAGCAGTACTTC. This chain uses TRBV4-3 with TRBJ2-5; 7 bases are a match to TRBD2. Matching the DNA end better, TRBJ2-7 makes the J call doubtful. The CDR3 covers 15 residues. The germline V gene has CDR1 LGHNA and CDR2 YSLEER.

This clonotype was detected a few times. It may be a read error: a sequence one base away is much more abundant. The V and J genes are TRBV6-2 or TRBV6-3 and TRBJ2-5, with 14 bases aligning to TRBD2. With the DNA end fitting TRBJ2-7 better, the J assignment may be wrong. Germline V gene sequence: CDR1 MNHEY, CDR2 SVGEGT. The CDR3 has 14 amino acids. DNA of the CDR3: TGTGCCAGCAGTGGGACTAGCGGGAGCCACGAGCAGTACTTC. Its translation: CASSGTSGSHEQYF.

The chain employs TRBV5-6 and TRBJ2-5; 9 nucleotides line up with TRBD2. This CDR3 comprises 19 residues. Germline CDR1 reads SGHDT; CDR2 reads YYEEEE. The V gene end was trimmed by 3 bases and the J gene end by 3 bases; junction bases not matched to a gene: 18. In DNA form, the CDR3 reads TGTGCCAGCAGCTATGAAAGGGGTTCTAGCGGGACTTTTAAAGAGACCCAGTACTTC. Its protein product is CASSYERGSSGTFKETQYF.

This clonotype was counted between two and nine times. This chain links TRBV5-1 with TRBJ2-5; D is perhaps TRBD2 (5 bases). The CDR3 is made up of 15 amino acids. V shed 0 bases and J shed 5 bases, with 14 bases lying between them. CDR1 is SGHRS, CDR2 YFSETQ, per germline. The CDR3 DNA follows: TGCGCCAGCAGCTTGGAGCCCGGGATGAGGGAGACCCAGTACTTC. It specifies CASSLEPGMRETQYF.

The gene calls are TRBV6-1 and TRBJ2-1; no clear D gene. The germline V gene encodes CDR1 MNHNS and CDR2 SASEGT. Deletions cut 8 bases from V and 8 bases from J, with 7 bases between. The CDR3 has 10 residues. The CDR3 DNA reads as TGTGCCAGCGGTCGGCATGAGCAGTTCTTC. Translated, it gives CASGRHEQFF.